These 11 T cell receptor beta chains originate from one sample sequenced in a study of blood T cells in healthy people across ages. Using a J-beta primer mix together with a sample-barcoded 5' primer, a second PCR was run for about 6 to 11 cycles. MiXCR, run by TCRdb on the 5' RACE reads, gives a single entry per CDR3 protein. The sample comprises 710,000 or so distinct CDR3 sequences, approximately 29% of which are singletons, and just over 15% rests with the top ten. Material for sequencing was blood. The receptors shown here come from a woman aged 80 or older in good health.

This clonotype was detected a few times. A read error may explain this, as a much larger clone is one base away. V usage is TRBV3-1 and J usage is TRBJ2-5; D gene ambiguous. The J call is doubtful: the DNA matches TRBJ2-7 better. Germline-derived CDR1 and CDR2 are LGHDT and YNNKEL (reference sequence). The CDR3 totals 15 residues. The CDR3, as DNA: TGTGCCAGCAACCAAGTCCCAACCAGTCCCTACGAGCAGTACTTC. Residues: CASNQVPTSPYEQYF.

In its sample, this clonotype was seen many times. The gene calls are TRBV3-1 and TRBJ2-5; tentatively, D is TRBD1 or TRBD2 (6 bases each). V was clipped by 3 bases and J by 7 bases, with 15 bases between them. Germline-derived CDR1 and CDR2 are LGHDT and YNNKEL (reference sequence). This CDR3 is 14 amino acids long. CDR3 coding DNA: TGTGCCAGCAGCCAGCCCGGGGGCCCGGGGACCCAGTACTTC. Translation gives CASSQPGGPGTQYF.

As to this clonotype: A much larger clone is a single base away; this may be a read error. The CDR3 here is CAISDWGGKDYGHTF. The CDR3 nucleotides are TGTGCCATCAGTGATTGGGGGGGGAAGGATTATGGCCACACCTTC. The rearrangement links TRBV10-3 to TRBJ1-2, with TRBD1 as a possible D gene (5 bases). The CDR3 runs 15 residues. The germline V gene encodes CDR1 ENHRY and CDR2 SYGVKD.

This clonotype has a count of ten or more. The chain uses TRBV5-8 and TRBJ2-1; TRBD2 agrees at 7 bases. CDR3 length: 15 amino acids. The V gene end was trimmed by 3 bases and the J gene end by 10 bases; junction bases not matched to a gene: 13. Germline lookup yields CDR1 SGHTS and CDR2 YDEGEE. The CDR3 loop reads CASSSRGVGEGEQFF. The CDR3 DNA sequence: TGTGCCAGCAGCTCCCGGGGGGTAGGGGAAGGCGAGCAGTTCTTC. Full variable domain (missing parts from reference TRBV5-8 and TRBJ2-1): EAGVTQSPTHLIKTRGQQATLRCSPISGHTSVYWYQQALGLGLQFLLWYDEGEERNRGNFPPRFSGRQFPNYSSELNVNALELEDSALYLCASSSRGVGEGEQFFGPGTRLTVL.

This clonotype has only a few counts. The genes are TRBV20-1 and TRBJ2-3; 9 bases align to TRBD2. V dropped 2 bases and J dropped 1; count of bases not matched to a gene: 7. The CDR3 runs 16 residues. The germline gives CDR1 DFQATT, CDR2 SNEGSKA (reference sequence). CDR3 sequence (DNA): TGCAGTGCTAGAATCGACGCGGGGGGGGGCACAGATACGCAGTATTTT. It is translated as CSARIDAGGGTDTQYF.

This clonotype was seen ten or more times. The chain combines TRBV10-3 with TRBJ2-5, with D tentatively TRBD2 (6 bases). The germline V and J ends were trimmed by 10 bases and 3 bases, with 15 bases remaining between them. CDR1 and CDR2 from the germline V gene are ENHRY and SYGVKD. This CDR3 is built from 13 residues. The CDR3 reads CATRDSREETQYF. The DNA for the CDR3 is TGTGCCACTCGGGACTCAAGGGAAGAGACCCAGTACTTC.

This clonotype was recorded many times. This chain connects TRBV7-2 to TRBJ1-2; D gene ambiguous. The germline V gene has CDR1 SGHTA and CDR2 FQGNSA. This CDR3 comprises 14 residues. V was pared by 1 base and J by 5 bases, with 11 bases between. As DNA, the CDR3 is TGTGCCAGCAGCTTAGAGAGGAGAAAATATGGCTACACCTTC. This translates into CASSLERRKYGYTF.

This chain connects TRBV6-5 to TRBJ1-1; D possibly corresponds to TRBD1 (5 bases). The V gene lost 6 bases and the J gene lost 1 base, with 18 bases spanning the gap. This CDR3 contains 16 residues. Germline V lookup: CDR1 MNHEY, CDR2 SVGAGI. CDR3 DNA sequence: TGTGCCAGCAGAAGGGTATGGTCAGGGCAGAACACTGAAGCTTTCTTT. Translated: CASRRVWSGQNTEAFF.

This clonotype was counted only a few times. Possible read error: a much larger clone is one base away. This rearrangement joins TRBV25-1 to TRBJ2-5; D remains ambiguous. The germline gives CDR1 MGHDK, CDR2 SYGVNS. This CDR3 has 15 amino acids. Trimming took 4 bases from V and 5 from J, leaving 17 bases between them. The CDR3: CASSAPKGMSETQYF. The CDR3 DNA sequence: TGTGCCAGCAGTGCACCCAAAGGGATGAGCGAGACCCAGTACTTC.

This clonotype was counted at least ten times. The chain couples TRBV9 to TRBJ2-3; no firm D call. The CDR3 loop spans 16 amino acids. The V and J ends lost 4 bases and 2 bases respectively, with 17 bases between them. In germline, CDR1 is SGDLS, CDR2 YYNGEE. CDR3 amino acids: CASSPRANKPTDTQYF. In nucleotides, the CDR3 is TGTGCCAGCAGCCCCCGGGCCAATAAACCCACAGATACGCAGTATTTT.

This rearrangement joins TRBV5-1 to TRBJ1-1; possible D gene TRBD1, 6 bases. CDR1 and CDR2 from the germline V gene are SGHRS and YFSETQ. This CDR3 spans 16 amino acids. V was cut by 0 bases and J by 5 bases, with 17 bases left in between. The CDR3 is CASSLEEKGGGTEAFF. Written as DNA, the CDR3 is TGCGCCAGCAGCTTGGAAGAGAAGGGGGGTGGGACTGAAGCTTTCTTT.